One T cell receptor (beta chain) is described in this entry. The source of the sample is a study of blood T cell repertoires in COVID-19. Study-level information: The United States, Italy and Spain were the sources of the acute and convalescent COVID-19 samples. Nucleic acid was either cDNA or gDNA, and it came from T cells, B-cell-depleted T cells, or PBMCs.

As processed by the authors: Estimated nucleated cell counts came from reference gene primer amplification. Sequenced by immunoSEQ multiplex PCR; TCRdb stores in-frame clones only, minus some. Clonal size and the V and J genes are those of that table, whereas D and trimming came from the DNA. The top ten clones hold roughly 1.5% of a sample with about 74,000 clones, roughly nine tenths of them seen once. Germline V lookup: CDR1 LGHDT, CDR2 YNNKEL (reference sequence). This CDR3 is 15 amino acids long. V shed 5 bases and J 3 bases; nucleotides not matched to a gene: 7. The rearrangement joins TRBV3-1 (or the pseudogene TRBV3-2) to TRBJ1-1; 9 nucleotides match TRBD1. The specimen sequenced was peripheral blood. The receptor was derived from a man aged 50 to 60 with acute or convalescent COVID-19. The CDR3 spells CASSFGTGWDTEAFF. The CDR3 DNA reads TGTGCCAGCAGCTTTGGGACAGGGTGGGACACTGAAGCTTTCTTT.